This TCR beta chain came from a study of T cells in Graves' hyperthyroidism and ophthalmopathy. There were TCR beta CDR3 regions amplified from RNA transcripts. With the HTBI primer set, the TCR CDR3 went through a first round of RT-PCR. TCRdb itself ran the multiplex PCR reads through MiXCR, one entry per CDR3 protein. The sample holds roughly 300,000 distinct CDR3 sequences, approximately 18% seen once. This clonotype has ten or more counts. Germline values: CDR1 MDHEN, CDR2 SYDVKM. The CDR3 consists of 13 residues. The ends were cut back, 3 bases at V and 5 bases at J, with 10 bases in the middle. The clonotype originates from a woman between 45 and 65 years old with Graves' hyperthyroidism. The chain couples TRBV28 to TRBJ1-1; no clear D gene. The sequenced material came from blood. This CDR3 reads CASSLVVQTEAFF. For the CDR3, the DNA is TGTGCCAGCAGTTTGGTAGTACAGACTGAAGCTTTCTTT.